Below, 18 T cell receptor beta chains from the same sample are listed, as sequenced in a study of molecular identifiers for immune sequencing clone quantification. TCRdb re-analysed the PCR reads in MiXCR, keeping a single row per CDR3 protein. The sample holds about 640,000 distinct CDR3 sequences; 15% to 20% are singletons and the top ten take 0.75% to 0.95%. The sequencing sample was made of naive CD8+ T cells from blood, with Jurkat cell RNA spiked in. As to subset: FACS-sorted CD8+CD4-CCR7+CD45RA+ naive T cells. The receptor source for this set is a human donor in good health. Some libraries in this study had Jurkat cell RNA spiked in.

Comments on this clonotype: The junction departs from germline at one end; a sequencing error may be responsible. The rearrangement joins TRBV4-3 to TRBJ2-7; 7 bases are a match to TRBD1. The germline V gene has CDR1 LGHNA and CDR2 YSLEER. CDR3 length equals 16 residues. CDR3 amino acids: CASSQGWGTVTYEQCF. The CDR3 DNA follows: TGCGCCAGCAGCCAAGGGTGGGGGACAGTAACCTACGAGCAGTGCTTC.

This clonotype has at least ten counts. This rearrangement joins TRBV27 to TRBJ2-5, with D possibly TRBD2 on 5 matching bases. The germline gives CDR1 MNHEY, CDR2 SMNVEV (reference sequence). Trimming pared 5 bases from V and 3 bases from J, leaving 25 bases between. The CDR3 has 18 residues. The CDR3 DNA is TGTGCCAGCAGTCCTACCCCGTCGGGTAGCGTGACTGAAGAGACCCAGTACTTC. Amino acids: CASSPTPSGSVTEETQYF.

In its sample, this clonotype was seen a few times. The rearrangement links TRBV28 to TRBJ1-3; no firm D call. The V gene lost 8 bases and the J gene lost 2 bases, with 7 bases spanning the gap. CDR1 and CDR2 from the germline V gene are MDHEN and SYDVKM. The CDR3 is 12 residues long. The CDR3 sequence: CASLGAGNTIYF. The CDR3, as DNA: TGTGCCAGCCTCGGGGCTGGAAACACCATATATTTT.

V gene TRBV5-4 combines with J gene TRBJ2-1; TRBD2 matches 10 bases. The V gene's germline CDR1 is SGHNT and CDR2 YYREEE (reference sequence). The J segment lost 8 bases and the V segment lost 4 bases, leaving 15 bases of the junction unmatched. The CDR3 totals 17 residues. DNA for the CDR3: TGTGCCAGCAGCAACTCCTTAGGAGCGGGAGGGGGGGATGAGCAGTTCTTC. It translates to CASSNSLGAGGGDEQFF.

The chain employs TRBV2 and TRBJ2-7, with 8 bases matching TRBD1. The CDR3 runs to 15 residues. Trimming took 6 bases from V and 2 from J; bases not matched to a gene: 9. Germline V gene lookup returns CDR1 SNHLY and CDR2 FYNNEI. As DNA, the CDR3 is TGTGCCAGCAGCGTAGGACAGGGCTACCCCTACGAGCAGTACTTC. Its protein product is CASSVGQGYPYEQYF. Full variable domain (outside the CDR3, taken from reference TRBV2 and TRBJ2-7): EPEVTQTPSHQVTQMGQEVILRCVPISNHLYFYWYRQILGQKVEFLVSFYNNEISEKSEIFDDQFSVERPDGSNFTLKIRSTKLEDSAMYFCASSVGQGYPYEQYFGPGTRLTVT.

This clonotype was seen more than once but under ten times. This chain connects TRBV27 to TRBJ1-1; a weak D match, TRBD1 (5 bases). V was clipped by 5 bases and J by 1 base, with 17 bases between them. This CDR3 is built from 16 residues. Germline V gene sequence: CDR1 MNHEY, CDR2 SMNVEV (reference sequence). The CDR3 bases are TGTGCCAGCAGTGCGCCTCCAGGGACCCAGAACACTGAAGCTTTCTTT. This sequence encodes CASSAPPGTQNTEAFF.

On this clonotype itself: This may stem from a read error, because a much larger clone lies one nucleotide away. Without the conserved terminal phenylalanine or tryptophan, this CDR3 likely stems from a read error. V and J are TRBV20-1 and TRBJ2-5; D not certain. The CDR3 contains 14 residues. Germline values: CDR1 DFQATT, CDR2 SNEGSKA (reference sequence). Trimming shortened V by 3 bases and J by 0 bases, and 11 bases separated the two germline ends. CDR3 sequence reads: CSASTQENQETQYL. The CDR3 DNA reads as TGCAGTGCTAGCACTCAGGAAAACCAAGAGACCCAGTACCTC.

This clonotype has at least ten counts. The chain joins TRBV5-1 to TRBJ2-7; TRBD2 matches 13 bases. Germline values: CDR1 SGHRS, CDR2 YFSETQ. The V gene end was trimmed by 4 bases and the J gene end by 3 bases; junction bases not matched to a gene: 7. The CDR3 is 16 residues long. The CDR3 protein is CASSPRTSGSIYEQYF. The CDR3 region has the DNA TGCGCCAGCAGCCCACGGACTAGCGGGAGTATCTACGAGCAGTACTTC.

This clonotype has ten or more counts. The chain uses TRBV7-9 and TRBJ2-3; TRBD2 matches 13 bases. Germline V CDR1 and CDR2: SEHNR, FQNEAQ (reference sequence). The CDR3 is 16 residues long. The J segment lost 3 bases and the V segment lost 5 bases, leaving 5 bases of the junction unmatched. The CDR3 sequence: CASSDGTSGTTDTQYF. The CDR3 bases are TGTGCCAGCAGCGACGGGACTAGCGGGACGACAGATACGCAGTATTTT. The full variable domain, rest sourced from reference TRBV7-9 and TRBJ2-3, is DTGVSQNPRHKITKRGQNVTFRCDPISEHNRLYWYRQTLGQGPEFLTYFQNEAQLEKSRLLSDRFSAERPKGSFSTLEIQRTEQGDSAMYLCASSDGTSGTTDTQYFGPGTRLTVL.

This clonotype was seen only once. A read error may be the cause here, since a much bigger clone is one base away. The V and J genes are TRBV6-6 and TRBJ2-1, with TRBD1 identical over 11 bases. The V gene's germline CDR1 is MNHNY and CDR2 SVGAGI (reference sequence). With 5 bases clipped from V and 7 bases from J, the junction kept 13 bases outside the gene matches. This CDR3 is built from 17 residues. The CDR3 DNA is TGTGCCAGCAGTCAACCGCCGGGACAGGGGGAGGATAATGAGCAGTTCTTC. Translated: CASSQPPGQGEDNEQFF.

This clonotype was seen repeatedly, ten times or more. The chain recombines TRBV7-3 with TRBJ2-1, with D perhaps TRBD2 (6 bases). The germline V and J ends were trimmed by 2 bases and 0 bases, with 11 bases remaining between them. Germline V gene sequence: CDR1 SGHTA, CDR2 FQGTGA. The CDR3 is made up of 16 amino acids. The CDR3 loop reads CASSLLARSSYNEQFF. DNA for the CDR3: TGTGCCAGCAGCTTACTAGCGCGCAGCTCCTACAATGAGCAGTTCTTC.

This clonotype was seen at least ten times. V is TRBV12-3 or TRBV12-4 and J is TRBJ2-1, with 9 bases lining up with TRBD1. The CDR3 runs to 15 residues. The V and J ends lost 6 bases and 3 bases, in that order; junction bases with no gene match: 6. CDR3 protein: CASRQTGGVYNEQFF. The CDR3 DNA reads TGTGCCAGCAGACAGACAGGGGGAGTCTACAATGAGCAGTTCTTC.

This clonotype occurred many times. The rearrangement uses TRBV15 and TRBJ1-5, with D tentatively TRBD1 (6 bases). V lost 0 bases, J lost 6 bases, and 12 bases lay in between. Germline CDR1 LNHNV, CDR2 YYDKDF (reference sequence). The CDR3 sequence is 15 residues long. The CDR3 spells CATSRDLGTLQPQHF. CDR3 coding DNA: TGTGCCACCAGCAGAGATCTGGGGACACTTCAGCCCCAGCATTTT.

This clonotype was observed at least ten times. This CDR3 reads CASSQNPLAGDEQYF. The DNA for the CDR3 is TGCGCCAGCAGCCAAAACCCCCTGGCAGGGGACGAGCAGTACTTC. The chain is built from TRBV4-3 and TRBJ2-7, with D maybe TRBD1 (6 bases). Germline V lookup: CDR1 LGHNA, CDR2 YSLEER. The V and J ends lost 2 bases and 5 bases respectively, with 16 bases between them. This CDR3 has 15 residues.

This clonotype was seen at least ten times. The V gene is TRBV30, the J gene TRBJ2-1; 10 bases are shared with TRBD2. This CDR3 has 14 residues. Germline values: CDR1 GTSNPN, CDR2 SVGIG (reference sequence). Trimming took 4 bases from V and 10 from J; bases not matched to a gene: 10. This chain's CDR3 is CAWTWTSGPIEQFF. For the CDR3, the DNA is TGTGCCTGGACTTGGACTAGCGGCCCGATCGAGCAGTTCTTC.

With respect to this clonotype: With a much larger clone just one base away, this may be a read error. The chain links TRBV9 to TRBJ2-5, with 7 bases identical to TRBD2. CDR3 size: 14 residues. Germline V gene sequence: CDR1 SGDLS, CDR2 YYNGEE. V was clipped by 4 bases and J by 9 bases; unmatched bases: 12. CDR3 coding DNA: TGTGCCAGCAGCAGCGGGACTCCGTACGAGTCCCAGTACTTC. Translation: CASSSGTPYESQYF. The full variable domain, in which reference TRBV9 and TRBJ2-5 provide the parts outside the CDR3, is DSGVTQTPKHLITATGQRVTLRCSPRSGDLSVYWYQQSLDQGLQFLIQYYNGEERAKGNILERFSAQQFPDLHSELNLSSLELGDSALYFCASSSGTPYESQYFGPGTRLLVL.

In its sample, this clonotype was seen many times. The rearrangement links TRBV20-1 to TRBJ2-2; D gene uncertain. Trimming took off 5 bases at V and 6 bases at J, with 10 bases between the two ends. The CDR3 is 12 amino acids. Germline-derived CDR1 and CDR2 are DFQATT and SNEGSKA (reference sequence). CDR3 in DNA: TGCAGTGCTCAGGCTATGGCCGGGGAGCTGTTTTTT. Amino acids: CSAQAMAGELFF.

This clonotype has more than one count but fewer than ten. This chain uses TRBV9 with TRBJ1-1; D gene uncertain. The CDR3 length is 14 residues. From germline, CDR1 is SGDLS and CDR2 YYNGEE. Trimming shortened V by 2 bases and J by 0 bases, and 8 bases separated the two germline ends. The DNA for the CDR3 is TGTGCCAGCAGCGTCGGTATTATGAACACTGAAGCTTTCTTT. This gives the protein CASSVGIMNTEAFF.